A single sample is the source of the 2 T cell receptor beta chains below, sequenced in a study of T-cell memory formation after mild COVID-19. TCRdb re-analysed the 5' RACE reads in MiXCR, keeping a single row per CDR3 protein. There are around 320,000 distinct CDR3 sequences in the sample; roughly 21% occur only once, and 20% to 25% lies in the top ten. Sequencing was performed on PBMCs or a T cell subset sorted from them (not recorded which). These receptors were taken from a man younger than 30 who had mild COVID-19 (a few samples of this study predate the infection). Cell type and time point are not known.

This rearrangement joins TRBV10-3 to TRBJ2-3; 9 bases line up with TRBD2. The J segment lost 2 bases and the V segment lost 5 bases, leaving 2 bases of the junction unmatched. CDR1 and CDR2 (germline): ENHRY, SYGVKD. This CDR3 spans 14 amino acids. The CDR3 sequence: CAISRGGDTDTQYF. CDR3 nucleotides: TGTGCCATCAGTCGCGGGGGGGACACAGATACGCAGTATTTT.

This chain joins TRBV7-2 and TRBJ2-2, with TRBD1 matching over 11 bases. The CDR3 runs 15 residues. Germline V gene lookup returns CDR1 SGHTA and CDR2 FQGNSA. V shed 5 bases and J 5 bases; nucleotides not matched to a gene: 4. For the CDR3, the DNA is TGTGCCAGCAGCGCGGACAGGGGGCGAACCGGGGAGCTGTTTTTT. Translated, it gives CASSADRGRTGELFF.